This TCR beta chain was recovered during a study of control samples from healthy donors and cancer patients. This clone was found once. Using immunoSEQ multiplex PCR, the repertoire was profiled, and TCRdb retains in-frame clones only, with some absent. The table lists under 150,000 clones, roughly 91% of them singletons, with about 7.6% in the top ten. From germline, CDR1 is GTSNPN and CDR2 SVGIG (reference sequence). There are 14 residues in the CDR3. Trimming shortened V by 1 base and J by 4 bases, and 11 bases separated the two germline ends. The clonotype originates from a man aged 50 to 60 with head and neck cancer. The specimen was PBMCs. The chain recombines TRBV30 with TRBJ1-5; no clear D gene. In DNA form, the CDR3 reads TGTGCCTGGAGTGGACACAACCTTAATCAGCCCCAGCATTTT. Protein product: CAWSGHNLNQPQHF.